This T cell receptor beta chain was retrieved from a study of PD-L1 blockade in urothelial cancer (dated by TCRdb to about 2017). Notes on the research overall: Therapy was started in the mid-2010s for all patients, and atezolizumab 1,200 mg was administered intravenously every 3 weeks. About 90% of the roughly 29 patients were identified as males with urothelial cancer of bladder origin, and a prior smoking history was reported by 18 of 29 patients. An ECOG performance status of 0 or 1 was recorded for the patients, and 0 to 3 prior chemotherapy regimens had been received by the patients. Blood samples were analyzed at 3 weeks after treatment start (second dose) and at 6 weeks after treatment start. A median of about 150,000 T cells and just over 80,000 unique TCRs was obtained from blood samples, and a median clonality of roughly 0.08 was observed. Somatic, immune and clinical correlates of response to PD-L1 blockade with atezolizumab in urothelial cancer were the focus of an exploratory multi-omic analysis. Pretreatment tumor samples, along with matched peripheral blood serially collected before and after atezolizumab treatment, were subjected to TCR sequencing. Durable clinical benefit meant progression-free survival longer than 6 months, and TCR features were also tested against progression-free and overall survival. In the same patients, whole exome sequencing and RNA sequencing of pretreatment tumors were performed in addition to TCR sequencing. Nine patients achieved durable clinical benefit and approximately 20 did not. Pretreatment blood TCR-seq was available for fewer than 30 patients, at least one posttreatment blood collection was obtained for some 24 patients, and tumor TCR-seq was available for some 24 patients.

To estimate absolute template abundance from read counts, synthetic TCR analog templates were spiked into each PCR. The immunoSEQ assay was used to amplify TCRbeta CDR3 regions from genomic DNA with bias-controlled V and J gene primers. Sequencing of rearranged TCRbeta segments was performed at approximately 20X coverage. On the study's bioinformatics: Clustering was used to correct sequencing errors, and CDR3s were annotated against IMGT to assign V, D and J genes. Out-of-frame and stop-codon sequences were excluded, and only productive TCRbeta rearrangements were used in downstream analyses. To compute clonality, Shannon entropy was normalized by the log of the number of unique productive sequences and then subtracted from one. Clones differing between time points or between blood and tumor were identified by Fisher's exact test with Benjamini-Hochberg correction at adjusted p below 0.01. Here the immuneACCESS table is served through TCRdb, limited to in-frame sequences with V and J called. Missing clones are a known gap in these copies; in checked studies unresolved V genes cover under half, and the rest lacks a known reason. V and J calls plus clone size are reproduced from that table; the DNA served to infer D and trimming. This sample gives 65,000 to 85,000 clones in total; around 93% of them show up just once. The ten most abundant clones make up 0.7% to 0.9% of the sample.

In the paper's terms, the time point label means: peripheral blood 6 weeks after treatment start. The cohort included 25 to 30 patients with locally advanced or metastatic urothelial carcinoma who were treated at Memorial Sloan Kettering on a trial protocol. Peripheral blood mononuclear cells were collected pretreatment and during treatment, with between 1 and 8 total time points per patient. The Qiagen DNeasy Blood extraction kit was used to purify genomic DNA from total PBMCs and from tumor samples. PBMCs were collected pretreatment and during treatment, and were isolated and stored as previously described. Measured from the cysteine to the phenylalanine, the CDR3 is 13 residues long. Only the CDR3 portion is preserved as DNA: 39 bases, with reading frame beginning at the first base. From the germline V gene, CDR1 is SGDLS and CDR2 is YYNGEE. As for this clone: Its antigen is not yet known. Germline and junction disagree at one end, which may indicate a read error.

Points the paper makes about the study in general: A pretreatment peripheral blood TCR clonality below the median was linked to improved progression-free and overall survival. Among patients with durable benefit, tumor-associated TCR clones showed greater expansion in peripheral blood 3 weeks after treatment started (n ≈ 20, p = 0.022). Because the sample size was small (n ≈ 30) and many exploratory analyses were performed, the results are intended to be hypothesis-generating.

This TCR derives from a woman of 80 years or more with urothelial cancer. Source: PBMCs, taken around atezolizumab (anti-PD-L1) treatment. The chain is made from TRBV9 and TRBJ2-1, and 14 junction bases match TRBD2. The DNA sequence reads TGTGCCAGCAGCGCCCAAGAGACTAGCGGGAGGGTCTTC. Its protein reads: CASSAQETSGRVF.